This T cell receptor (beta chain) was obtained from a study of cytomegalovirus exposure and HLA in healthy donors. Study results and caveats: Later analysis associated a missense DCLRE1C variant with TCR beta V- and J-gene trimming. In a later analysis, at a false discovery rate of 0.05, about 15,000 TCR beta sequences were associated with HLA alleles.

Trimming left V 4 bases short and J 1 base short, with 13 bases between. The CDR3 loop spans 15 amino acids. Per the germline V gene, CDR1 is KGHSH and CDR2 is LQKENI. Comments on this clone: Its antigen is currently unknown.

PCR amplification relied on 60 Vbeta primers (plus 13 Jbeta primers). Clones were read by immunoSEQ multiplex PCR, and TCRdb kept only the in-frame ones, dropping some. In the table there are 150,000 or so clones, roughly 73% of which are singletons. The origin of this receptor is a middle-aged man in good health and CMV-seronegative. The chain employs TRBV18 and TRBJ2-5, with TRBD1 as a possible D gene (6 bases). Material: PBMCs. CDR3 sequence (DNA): TGTGCCAGCTCACTAACCAGGGGATTCCAAGAGACCCAGTACTTC. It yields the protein CASSLTRGFQETQYF.